This TCR beta chain is from a study of shared clonotypes between healthy human individuals (dated by TCRdb to the early 2020s). For the wider study: The cohort included a few men and a couple of women between 18 and 49 years of age. The study deeply sequenced blood TCR repertoires of about 5 healthy adults to estimate repertoire size and the extent of clonotype sharing between individuals. To increase sequencing depth and limit assay-specific biases, TCR repertoire library preparation and sequencing were carried out by different laboratories using diverse techniques. Each donor's leukapheresis produced roughly between about 0.85 and 10 billion PBMCs. General study outcomes and caveats: The genetic and exposure-history diversity represented was limited by the small number of donors. Pairwise subsampling led to the expectation that sequencing depth would affect the degree of clonotype sharing among donors. Sampling was limited to blood, and TCR repertoires in tissue likely differ from TCR repertoires in blood.

The V end loses 4 bases and the J end loses 2 bases, and a stretch of 18 bases separates them. Based on the germline V gene (reference sequence), the CDR1 and CDR2 sequences are MNHEY and SMNVEV. The CDR3 spans 16 residues, from the cysteine through the phenylalanine. CDR3 DNA is the only sequence kept; it has 48 bases, read in frame from the first base. Remarks on this clone: What this receptor recognizes is not known. No qualities accompany the bases; no much larger clone lies one base away.

Using the deep immunoSEQ assay, multiplex PCR amplified TCR CDR3 regions from genomic DNA. Extracted genomic DNA from each cell subset was distributed evenly across all wells of several immunoSEQ 96-well plates, and each plate was treated as a replicate. For unsorted PBMC, about 300 ng genomic DNA, equal to 25,000 to 35,000 T cell genomes, was loaded into each replicate PCR. Genomic DNA from unsorted PBMC was sequenced over ten immunoSEQ deep assay plates. Purified libraries were measured with a Qubit 3.0 fluorometer, size-checked on a Bioanalyzer 2100, and measured again with the KAPA Library Quantification kit. Every immunoSEQ 96-well plate was sequenced on a dedicated single-read 150-cycle Illumina NextSeq 550 flow cell. As for the original processing: The immunoSEQ output contained only junctional sequences without quality scores, so filtering could not match that applied to full-length reads. Sequences were annotated with PyIR, a Python wrapper for IgBLAST v1.9, and V/J genes and CDR3 were assigned using IMGT germline references. Reads were filtered out if the reads had weak V/J assignments (E-value above 1e-6), no CDR3, stop codons, out-of-frame junctions, or ambiguous translated residues. V3J clonotypes were defined as sequences sharing the same inferred V gene, J gene, and CDR3 amino acid sequence. Percentage overlap between repertoires was calculated by dividing the number of shared unique clonotypes by the size of the smaller repertoire. Richness of each repertoire was evaluated using RTK rarefaction, the Chao1 estimator, and Recon v2.1 estimates of unobserved clonotypes. The table comes from immuneACCESS by way of TCRdb, which keeps in-frame sequences with V and J called. Part of the clones is missing from these tables; in studies checked, under half for an unresolved V gene and the rest for unknown reasons. That table gives V, J and clone size, and the DNA gave D and trimming. This sample comprises around 440,000 clones, roughly three quarters of them detected only once. The ten largest clones add up to about 12% of the sample.

Healthy HIV-negative adults with no recently reported acute infections or vaccinations were included as donors. Every donor was a Caucasian adult residing in Nashville, Tennessee, USA. For unsorted samples, 75 million to 90 million PBMCs were counted and genomic DNA was extracted with the QIAamp DNA Blood Mini kit. Blood was obtained by leukapheresis, after which PBMCs were separated by Ficoll-Histopaque density gradient centrifugation and cryopreserved in liquid nitrogen vapor phase. The receptor was derived from a woman aged 40-49 years in good health. Some clones in this sample may be carry-over from other donors' samples. The rearranged segments are TRBV27 and TRBJ2-7; tentative D gene TRBD1, with 6 bases matching. The specimen was PBMCs. The nucleotide sequence is given as TGTGCCAGCAGTTCTCGGCCAGGGGTAGGGACCTACGAGCAGTACTTC. Its protein reads: CASSSRPGVGTYEQYF.